The clone carrying this T cell receptor beta chain was detected a few times. What it binds is not known. The sample originates from a study of blood T cells in healthy people across ages. Whole-study findings and limits: Reliance upon unsorted PBMCs precluded definitive naive versus antigen-experienced comparison. Lack of knowledge of donor CMV status possibly confounded expanded clonotype changes.

The use of a sample-barcoded 5' primer and a J-beta primer mix characterized a second PCR of about 7 to 12 cycles. From the 5' RACE reads, TCRdb called clonotypes with MiXCR, one entry per CDR3 protein. The sample comprises more than 750,000 distinct CDR3 sequences, about 28% of which are singletons, and roughly 10% rests with the top ten. The CDR3 is 14 amino acids. Germline V CDR1 and CDR2: MNHEY, SVGEGT. With 7 bases clipped from V and 5 bases from J, the junction kept 10 bases outside the gene matches. This sample also appeared in a second study, on T cells of mothers and their children.

The sequenced material came from blood. The sequence came from a middle-aged woman in good health. J is TRBJ1-1 and V is TRBV6-2 or TRBV6-3, with 7 bases that match TRBD1. CDR3 coding DNA: TGTGCCAGCACCCGCCCGGACAGGAGGACTGAAGCTTTCTTT. Residues: CASTRPDRRTEAFF.